Below are 31 T cell receptor beta chains sequenced from a single sample in a study of neurological immune-mediated disorders. A single record per CDR3 protein comes from TCRdb applying MiXCR to the 5' RACE reads. The sample holds tens of thousands of distinct CDR3 sequences; roughly 3.2% are singletons and the top ten take approximately 3.5%. Sequencing was performed on PBMCs. The receptor set was obtained from a man aged 40-55 years with multiple sclerosis.

This clonotype appeared many times. The chain recombines TRBV20-1 with TRBJ2-2; possible D gene TRBD1, 5 bases. Trimming stripped 5 bases from V and 5 bases from J, with 9 bases between. The CDR3 runs 12 residues. Germline values: CDR1 DFQATT, CDR2 SNEGSKA (reference sequence). The CDR3 here is CSASTVTGELFF. The CDR3 bases are TGCAGTGCTTCGACAGTGACCGGGGAGCTGTTTTTT.

This clonotype was seen repeatedly, ten times or more. The chain is built from TRBV29-1 and TRBJ1-2; 8 nucleotides line up with TRBD1. Germline CDR1 reads SQVTM; CDR2 reads ANQGSEA. This CDR3 comprises 15 residues. The J segment lost 4 bases and the V segment lost 3 bases, leaving 10 bases of the junction unmatched. The CDR3 region is CSVDETGAGSYGYTF. The DNA of the CDR3 is TGCAGCGTTGATGAGACAGGGGCCGGTAGCTATGGCTACACCTTC.

This clonotype was detected ten times or more. The rearrangement links TRBV5-6 to TRBJ1-2, with D hard to call. This CDR3 has 14 amino acids. Germline V CDR1 and CDR2: SGHDT, YYEEEE. The V and J ends lost 3 bases and 8 bases respectively, with 17 bases between them. The CDR3 DNA reads TGTGCCAGCAGCTGGACCTTGACGTCTAAGGGCTACACCTTC. Its translation is CASSWTLTSKGYTF.

This clonotype has ten or more counts. The chain is built from TRBV12-3 or TRBV12-4 and TRBJ1-1; no firm D call. Trimming removed 3 bases from V and 2 bases from J, with 1 base in between. The CDR3 runs 11 residues. For the CDR3, the DNA is TGTGCCAGCAGTTTCAACACTGAAGCTTTCTTT. This sequence encodes CASSFNTEAFF.

This clonotype has just a few counts. With a much larger clone just one base away, this may be a read error. CDR3: CASSPSLTDTQYF. In nucleotides, the CDR3 is TGTGCCAGCAGCCCCAGTCTCACAGATACGCAGTATTTT. The gene calls are TRBV12-3 or TRBV12-4 and TRBJ2-3, with D unresolved. This CDR3 spans 13 amino acids. Trimming shortened V by 6 bases and J by 2 bases, and 9 bases separated the two germline ends.

This clonotype appeared many times. The gene calls are TRBV5-6 and TRBJ1-3; D unresolved. V was clipped by 2 bases and J by 8 bases, with 14 bases between them. The germline CDR1 and CDR2 sequences are SGHDT and YYEEEE. The CDR3 has 14 amino acids. The CDR3 coding sequence is TGTGCCAGCAGCTTCGCACAGTCTAAGGACACCATATATTTT. Protein sequence: CASSFAQSKDTIYF.

This clonotype occurred many times. The chain combines TRBV7-9 with TRBJ2-3; TRBD2 is a possible D gene (7 bases). The CDR3 covers 16 residues. Per germline, CDR1 SEHNR and CDR2 FQNEAQ (reference sequence). Between the trimmed V and J ends, which lost 4 bases and 2 bases, there was a span of 16 bases. The CDR3 loop is CASSSRAGADTDTQYF. The CDR3 DNA reads as TGTGCCAGCAGCTCCCGGGCGGGGGCCGACACAGATACGCAGTATTTT.

This clonotype has a count of ten or more. J is TRBJ1-4 and V is TRBV12-3 or TRBV12-4; no clear D gene. V was clipped by 6 bases and J by 7 bases, with 15 bases between them. This CDR3 spans 14 amino acids. CDR3 residues: CASRGISPSEKLFF. Written as DNA, the CDR3 is TGTGCCAGCAGAGGGATATCCCCGAGTGAAAAACTGTTTTTT.

This clonotype appeared many times. The V and J genes are TRBV5-1 and TRBJ2-1; D remains ambiguous. Germline-derived CDR1 and CDR2 are SGHRS and YFSETQ. Between the trimmed V and J ends, which lost 0 bases and 12 bases, there was a span of 7 bases. The CDR3 runs 11 residues. CDR3 DNA sequence: TGCGCCAGCAGCTTGGAGGCGAGGCAGTTCTTC. Protein product: CASSLEARQFF.

This clonotype has more than one count but fewer than ten. This may stem from a read error, because a much larger clone lies one nucleotide away. The rearrangement joins TRBV4-2 to TRBJ1-4; D perhaps matches TRBD1 (5 bases). CDR3 length: 14 amino acids. CDR1 and CDR2 (germline): LGHNA, YNFKEQ. The CDR3 bases are TGTGTCAGCAGCCGGATGGGGACTGAAGAAAAACTGTTTTTT. It specifies CVSSRMGTEEKLFF.

At least ten counts were recorded for this clonotype. The genes are TRBV11-1 and TRBJ2-2, with D uncertain. Trimming cost V 1 base and J 0 bases, with 12 bases left between them. The CDR3 is 17 residues long. Germline V lookup: CDR1 SGHAT, CDR2 FQDESV (reference sequence). In DNA form, the CDR3 reads TGTGCCAGCAGCTTAGGTTCGTGGGATTCGAACACCGGGGAGCTGTTTTTT. This encodes CASSLGSWDSNTGELFF.

This clonotype was counted at least ten times. This chain uses TRBV7-3 with TRBJ1-1; tentatively, D is TRBD1 (6 bases). This CDR3 spans 15 amino acids. The germline V gene has CDR1 SGHTA and CDR2 FQGTGA. With 3 bases removed from V and 2 bases from J, the gap between germline ends came to 13 bases. The CDR3 spells CASSFDRSPNTEAFF. Here the CDR3 DNA reads TGTGCCAGCAGCTTCGACAGGTCTCCCAACACTGAAGCTTTCTTT.

This clonotype was seen at least ten times. The chain employs TRBV20-1 and TRBJ2-1, with a possible D match to TRBD2 (6 bases). This CDR3 contains 11 residues. V was cut by 5 bases and J by 7 bases, with 9 bases left in between. The germline CDR1 and CDR2 sequences are DFQATT and SNEGSKA (reference sequence). The CDR3 DNA reads TGCAGTGCTGGGACTCGTAATGAGCAGTTCTTC. It encodes CSAGTRNEQFF.

This clonotype showed up many times. The rearrangement joins TRBV5-1 to TRBJ2-3; D ambiguous. This CDR3 comprises 13 residues. Germline V gene data show CDR1 as SGHRS and CDR2 as YFSETQ. Between the trimmed V and J ends, which lost 1 base and 4 bases, there was a span of 7 bases. Here the CDR3 DNA reads TGCGCCAGCAGCTTGTTGTGGTCAGATACGCAGTATTTT. Encoded protein: CASSLLWSDTQYF.

In this sample, this clonotype turned up a few times. J is TRBJ2-3 and V is TRBV29-1; D possibly corresponds to TRBD2 (5 bases). Germline V gene sequence: CDR1 SQVTM, CDR2 ANQGSEA. The V end was cut by 0 bases, the J end by 0 bases, with 7 bases between. This CDR3 contains 14 residues. The CDR3 loop reads CSVEDRTSTDTQYF. The CDR3 bases are TGCAGCGTTGAAGATCGGACTAGCACAGATACGCAGTATTTT.

In this sample, this clonotype turned up many times. The gene calls are TRBV27 and TRBJ1-5, with TRBD1 as a possible D gene (5 bases). Between the trimmed V and J ends, which lost 4 bases and 7 bases, there was a span of 14 bases. The CDR3 spans 14 residues. The V gene's germline CDR1 is MNHEY and CDR2 SMNVEV (reference sequence). CDR3 region: CASSSGTQLQPQHF. In DNA form, the CDR3 reads TGTGCCAGCAGTTCCGGGACTCAACTCCAGCCCCAGCATTTT.

Many counts were recorded for this clonotype. V gene TRBV5-1 combines with J gene TRBJ2-3; TRBD1 is a possible D gene (5 bases). The CDR3 runs 16 residues. From germline, CDR1 is SGHRS and CDR2 YFSETQ. The V end was cut by 0 bases, the J end by 2 bases, with 13 bases between. CDR3 region: CASSLAGQRATDTQYF. DNA for the CDR3: TGCGCCAGCAGCTTGGCCGGACAACGCGCCACAGATACGCAGTATTTT.

In this sample, this clonotype turned up many times. The rearrangement uses TRBV7-6 and TRBJ2-7, with TRBD1 matching over 10 bases. Looked up from germline, CDR1 is SGHVS and CDR2 is FNYEAQ. V dropped 4 bases and J dropped 2; count of bases not matched to a gene: 2. The length of the CDR3 is 14 residues. The CDR3, as DNA: TGTGCCAGCAGCTCCGGACAGGGGGCCTACGAGCAGTACTTC. Its translation: CASSSGQGAYEQYF.

This clonotype was recorded many times. This chain links TRBV21-1 with TRBJ2-7. TRBV21-1 is a pseudogene locus. The CDR3 is 13 amino acids. CDR3 coding DNA: TGTGCCAGCAGCATCCTTTCGGGCTACGAGCAGTACTTC. Translation gives CASSILSGYEQYF.

Comment on this clonotype: One end of the junction does not line up with germline, which may come from a read error. V and J are TRBV7-9 and TRBJ1-5, with 7 nucleotides matching TRBD1. The CDR3 consists of 15 residues. The V gene's germline CDR1 is SEHNR and CDR2 FQNEAQ (reference sequence). In DNA, the CDR3 is TGTGCCAGCAGCTCCGACAGGGTGCAGAATAAGACCCAGAATTTT. It translates to CASSSDRVQNKTQNF.

This clonotype was observed many times. V usage is TRBV20-1 and J usage is TRBJ1-1, with 7 nucleotides matching TRBD1. Germline CDR1 and CDR2: DFQATT and SNEGSKA (reference sequence). The CDR3 runs 14 residues. The V gene end was trimmed by 2 bases and the J gene end by 1 base; junction bases not matched to a gene: 4. The CDR3: CSARKGGGNTEAFF. For the CDR3, the DNA is TGCAGTGCTAGAAAAGGGGGCGGGAACACTGAAGCTTTCTTT.

In this sample, this clonotype turned up many times. The V call is TRBV6-5, the J call TRBJ1-1; D call uncertain. The V gene's germline CDR1 is MNHEY and CDR2 SVGAGI. Trimming took off 2 bases at V and 5 bases at J, with 12 bases between the two ends. This CDR3 spans 14 amino acids. The CDR3 protein is CASSYVGPGTEAFF. The CDR3 DNA follows: TGTGCCAGCAGTTACGTTGGTCCGGGGACTGAAGCTTTCTTT.

Ten or more counts support this clonotype. The chain has TRBV5-1 and TRBJ2-7; TRBD2 aligns across 9 bases. Trimming at V came to 0 bases and at J to 3 bases, leaving 1 base not matched to a gene. The CDR3 has 14 amino acids. Germline lookup yields CDR1 SGHRS and CDR2 YFSETQ. In DNA form, the CDR3 reads TGCGCCAGCAGCTTGGATAGCGGGAGCTACGAGCAGTACTTC. Protein product: CASSLDSGSYEQYF. Combining the CDR3 with reference TRBV5-1 and TRBJ2-7 gives the whole variable domain KAGVTQTPRYLIKTRGQQVTLSCSPISGHRSVSWYQQTPGQGLQFLFEYFSETQRNKGNFPGRFSGRQFSNSRSEMNVSTLELGDSALYLCASSLDSGSYEQYFGPGTRLTVT.

This clonotype was observed many times. The chain links TRBV20-1 to TRBJ2-2, with D perhaps given as TRBD1 or TRBD2 (7 bases each). Germline V gene data show CDR1 as DFQATT and CDR2 as SNEGSKA (reference sequence). Trimming took 3 bases from V and 3 from J, leaving 17 bases between them. The CDR3 loop spans 16 amino acids. CDR3 nucleotide sequence: TGCAGTGCTAGGGGTCAGGGGGGGCCGTACACCGGGGAGCTGTTTTTT. This codes for CSARGQGGPYTGELFF.

This clonotype was seen at least ten times. The chain recombines TRBV20-1 with TRBJ2-2, with 13 bases fitting TRBD2. The CDR3 sequence is 18 residues long. The trim removed 4 bases at V and 6 bases at J, leaving 14 bases unmatched. Per the germline V gene, CDR1 is DFQATT and CDR2 is SNEGSKA (reference sequence). The CDR3: CSAMYTSGGAYRSGELFF. The CDR3, as DNA: TGCAGTGCTATGTATACTAGCGGGGGGGCGTATCGTTCCGGGGAGCTGTTTTTT.

Many counts were recorded for this clonotype. This sequence joins TRBV29-1 and TRBJ1-4; D remains ambiguous. The CDR3 runs 12 residues. V was trimmed by 4 bases and J by 2 bases, leaving 5 bases between them. Per the germline V gene, CDR1 is SQVTM and CDR2 is ANQGSEA. The CDR3 loop is CSVAATNEKLFF. The CDR3 bases are TGCAGCGTTGCGGCCACTAATGAAAAACTGTTTTTT.

This clonotype was seen repeatedly, ten times or more. V is TRBV12-3 or TRBV12-4 and J is TRBJ2-7, with D possibly matching TRBD2 (6 bases). Deletions cut 3 bases from V and 5 bases from J, with 8 bases between. CDR3 length: 12 amino acids. DNA for the CDR3: TGTGCCAGCAGTTTCCCTAGCGACGAGCAGTACTTC. This gives the protein CASSFPSDEQYF.

Ten or more counts support this clonotype. The chain is built from TRBV29-1 and TRBJ1-1, with 7 bases identical to TRBD1. CDR1 is SQVTM, CDR2 ANQGSEA, per germline. V gave up 7 bases and J gave up 1 base; unmatched junction bases: 6. The CDR3 loop spans 13 amino acids. CDR3 protein: CSATGAPNTEAFF. The CDR3 coding sequence is TGCAGCGCTACAGGGGCTCCGAACACTGAAGCTTTCTTT.

This clonotype was detected many times. The chain joins TRBV20-1 to TRBJ2-5; D is undetermined. Trimming left V 6 bases short and J 0 bases short, with 8 bases between. This CDR3 comprises 12 residues. Germline V gives CDR1 DFQATT, CDR2 SNEGSKA (reference sequence). In nucleotides, the CDR3 is TGCAGTGCCGGCCGGAACCAAGAGACCCAGTACTTC. Translation gives CSAGRNQETQYF.

This clonotype was counted many times. This sequence joins TRBV20-1 and TRBJ2-7; D is possibly TRBD1 or TRBD2 (5 bases each). The CDR3 has 14 residues. The germline V and J ends were trimmed by 3 bases and 2 bases, with 14 bases remaining between them. Germline lookup yields CDR1 DFQATT and CDR2 SNEGSKA (reference sequence). CDR3 protein: CSASQGLGAYEQYF. The DNA for the CDR3 is TGCAGTGCTAGTCAGGGTCTGGGAGCCTACGAGCAGTACTTC.

In this sample, this clonotype turned up many times. The CDR3 spells CASRGSTDTQYF. The CDR3 coding sequence is TGCGCCAGCAGAGGTAGCACAGATACGCAGTATTTT. The gene calls are TRBV5-1 and TRBJ2-3, with unresolved D. Germline loops: CDR1 SGHRS, CDR2 YFSETQ. V was trimmed by 5 bases and J by 0 bases, leaving 4 bases between them. The CDR3 consists of 12 residues.